This T cell receptor (beta chain) was retrieved from a study of human T cells and chemical hapten exposure. The CDR3 totals 14 residues. V was trimmed by 3 bases and J by 4 bases, leaving 11 bases between them. Germline CDR1 reads LNHNV; CDR2 reads YYDKDF (reference sequence). TCRdb used MiXCR to reprocess the RACE reads, holding one entry per CDR3 protein. The sample has fewer than 500,000 distinct CDR3 sequences, roughly 5% seen once; the top ten hold over 2%. Time point denoted: patch test 1, 2 weeks after DPC sensitization. Regarding treatment: therapeutic diphenylcyclopropenone sensitization with weekly scalp DPC.

The clonotype was recovered from a woman in her 50s with alopecia areata. Some clones in this sample may be carry-over from other donors' samples. The V and J genes are TRBV15 and TRBJ2-3; perhaps TRBD2 as D (5 bases). The specimen comprised whole blood, sampled in connection with sensitization to the hapten diphenylcyclopropenone (DPC). This CDR3 reads CATSRAGGSDTQYF. DNA for the CDR3: TGTGCCACCAGCAGGGCAGGAGGATCAGATACGCAGTATTTT.